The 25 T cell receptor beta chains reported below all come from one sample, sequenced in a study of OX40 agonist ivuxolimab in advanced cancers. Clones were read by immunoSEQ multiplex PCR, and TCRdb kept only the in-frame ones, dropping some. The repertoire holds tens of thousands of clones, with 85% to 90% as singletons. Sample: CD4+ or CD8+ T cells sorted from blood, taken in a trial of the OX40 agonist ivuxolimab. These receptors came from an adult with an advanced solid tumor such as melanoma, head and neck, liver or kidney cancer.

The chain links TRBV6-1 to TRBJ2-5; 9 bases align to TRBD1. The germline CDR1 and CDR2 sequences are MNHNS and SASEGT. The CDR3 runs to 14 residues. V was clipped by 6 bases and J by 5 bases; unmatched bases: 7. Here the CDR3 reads CASREGQGFETQYF. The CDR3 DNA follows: TGTGCCAGCAGGGAGGGACAGGGTTTTGAGACCCAGTACTTC.

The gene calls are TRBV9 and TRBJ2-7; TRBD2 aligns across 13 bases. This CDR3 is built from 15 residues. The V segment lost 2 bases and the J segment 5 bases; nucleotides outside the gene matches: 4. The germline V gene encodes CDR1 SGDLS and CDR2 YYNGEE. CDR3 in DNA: TGTGCCAGCAGCGTTGTCGGACTAGCGGGGGACGAGCAGTACTTC. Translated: CASSVVGLAGDEQYF.

The CDR3 region is CASSLVLAGWEQYF. CDR3 in DNA: TGTGCCAGCAGCTTGGTGCTAGCGGGATGGGAGCAGTACTTC. The genes are TRBV5-6 and TRBJ2-7; TRBD2 agrees at 9 bases. The V gene's germline CDR1 is SGHDT and CDR2 YYEEEE. Trimming cost V 0 bases and J 7 bases; bases outside gene matches: 5. The CDR3 extends over 14 amino acids.

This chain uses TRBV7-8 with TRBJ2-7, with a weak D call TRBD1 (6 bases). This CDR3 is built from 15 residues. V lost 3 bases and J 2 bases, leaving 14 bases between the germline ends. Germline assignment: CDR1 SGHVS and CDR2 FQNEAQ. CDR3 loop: CASSLGPRGAYEQYF. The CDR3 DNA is TGTGCCAGCAGCTTGGGCCCCAGGGGAGCCTACGAGCAGTACTTC.

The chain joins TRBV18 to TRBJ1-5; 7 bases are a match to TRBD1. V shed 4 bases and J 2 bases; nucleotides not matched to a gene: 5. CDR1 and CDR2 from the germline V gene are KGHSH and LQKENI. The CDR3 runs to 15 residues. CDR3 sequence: CASSRWDSRNQPQHF. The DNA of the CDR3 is TGTGCCAGCTCACGGTGGGACAGTCGCAATCAGCCCCAGCATTTT. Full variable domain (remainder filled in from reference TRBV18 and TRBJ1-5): NAGVMQNPRHLVRRRGQEARLRCSPMKGHSHVYWYRQLPEEGLKFMVYLQKENIIDESGMPKERFSAEFPKEGPSILRIQQVVRGDSAAYFCASSRWDSRNQPQHFGDGTRLSIL.

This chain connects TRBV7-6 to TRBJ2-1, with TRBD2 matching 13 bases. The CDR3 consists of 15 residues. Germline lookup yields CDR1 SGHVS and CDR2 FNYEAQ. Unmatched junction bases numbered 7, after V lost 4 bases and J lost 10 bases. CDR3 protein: CASSSGLAGVGEQFF. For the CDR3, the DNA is TGTGCCAGCAGCTCCGGACTAGCGGGAGTTGGGGAGCAGTTCTTC.

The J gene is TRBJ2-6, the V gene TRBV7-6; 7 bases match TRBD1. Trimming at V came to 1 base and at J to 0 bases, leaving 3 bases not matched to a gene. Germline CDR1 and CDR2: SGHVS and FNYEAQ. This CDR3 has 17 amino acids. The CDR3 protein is CASSLVGQSSGANVLTF. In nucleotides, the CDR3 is TGTGCCAGCAGCTTAGTGGGACAGAGCTCTGGGGCCAACGTCCTGACTTTC.

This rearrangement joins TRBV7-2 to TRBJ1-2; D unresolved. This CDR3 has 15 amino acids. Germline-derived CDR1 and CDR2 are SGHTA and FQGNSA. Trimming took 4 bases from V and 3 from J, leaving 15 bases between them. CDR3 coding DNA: TGTGCCAGCAGCTACCGCACCGACGGCTACTATGGCTACACCTTC. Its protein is CASSYRTDGYYGYTF.

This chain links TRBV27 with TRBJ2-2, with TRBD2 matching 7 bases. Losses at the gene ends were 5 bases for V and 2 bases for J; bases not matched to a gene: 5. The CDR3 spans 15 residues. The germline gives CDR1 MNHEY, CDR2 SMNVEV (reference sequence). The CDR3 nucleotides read TGTGCCAGCAGTGTCGGGACTACCAACACCGGGGAGCTGTTTTTT. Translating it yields CASSVGTTNTGELFF.

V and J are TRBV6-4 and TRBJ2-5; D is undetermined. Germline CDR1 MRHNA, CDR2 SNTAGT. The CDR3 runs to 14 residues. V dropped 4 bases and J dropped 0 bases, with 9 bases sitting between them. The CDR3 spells CASSGWCHQETQYF. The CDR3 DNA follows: TGTGCCAGCAGTGGATGGTGCCACCAAGAGACCCAGTACTTC.

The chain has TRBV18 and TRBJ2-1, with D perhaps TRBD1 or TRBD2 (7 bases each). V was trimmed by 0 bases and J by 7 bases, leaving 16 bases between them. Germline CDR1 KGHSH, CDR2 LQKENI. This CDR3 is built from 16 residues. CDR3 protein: CASSPPRQGGLNEQFF. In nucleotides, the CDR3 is TGTGCCAGCTCACCACCGCGTCAGGGGGGGTTGAATGAGCAGTTCTTC.

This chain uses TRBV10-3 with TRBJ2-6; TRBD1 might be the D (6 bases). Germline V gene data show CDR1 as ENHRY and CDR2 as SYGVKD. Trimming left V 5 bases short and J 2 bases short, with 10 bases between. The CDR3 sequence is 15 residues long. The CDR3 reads CAISSQGTGANVLTF. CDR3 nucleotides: TGTGCCATCAGTTCCCAGGGGACTGGGGCCAACGTCCTGACTTTC.

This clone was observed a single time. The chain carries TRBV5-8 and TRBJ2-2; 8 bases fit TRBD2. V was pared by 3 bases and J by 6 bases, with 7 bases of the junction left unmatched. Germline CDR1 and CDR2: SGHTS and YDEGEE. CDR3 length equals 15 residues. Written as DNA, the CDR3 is TGTGCCAGCAGCTCGGGGGGGCAACCCCCCGGGGAGCTGTTTTTT. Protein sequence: CASSSGGQPPGELFF.

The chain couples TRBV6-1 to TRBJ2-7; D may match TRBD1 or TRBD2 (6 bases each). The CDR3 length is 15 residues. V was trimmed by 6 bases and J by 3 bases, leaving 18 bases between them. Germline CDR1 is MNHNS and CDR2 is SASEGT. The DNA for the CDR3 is TGTGCCAGCAGAAGGGGGGTGGGTTTCAGCTACGAGCAGTACTTC. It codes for CASRRGVGFSYEQYF.

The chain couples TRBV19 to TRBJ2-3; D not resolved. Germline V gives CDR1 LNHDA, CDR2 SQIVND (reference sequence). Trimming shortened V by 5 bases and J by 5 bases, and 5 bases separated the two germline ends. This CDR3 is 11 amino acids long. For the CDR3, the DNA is TGTGCCAGTAGTCTGGGAGATACGCAGTATTTT. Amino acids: CASSLGDTQYF.

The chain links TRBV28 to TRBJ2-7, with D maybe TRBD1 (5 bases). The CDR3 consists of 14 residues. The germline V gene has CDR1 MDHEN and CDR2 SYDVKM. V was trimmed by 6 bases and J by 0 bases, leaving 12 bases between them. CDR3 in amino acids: CASRQAGSSYEQYF. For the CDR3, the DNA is TGTGCCAGCAGACAGGCCGGAAGCTCCTACGAGCAGTACTTC. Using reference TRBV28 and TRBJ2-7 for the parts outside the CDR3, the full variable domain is DVKVTQSSRYLVKRTGEKVFLECVQDMDHENMFWYRQDPGLGLRLIYFSYDVKMKEKGDIPEGYSVSREKKERFSLILESASTNQTSMYLCASRQAGSSYEQYFGPGTRLTVT.

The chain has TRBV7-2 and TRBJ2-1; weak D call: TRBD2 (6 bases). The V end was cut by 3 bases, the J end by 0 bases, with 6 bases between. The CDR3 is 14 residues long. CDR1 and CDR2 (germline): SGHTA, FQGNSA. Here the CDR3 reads CASSFGSSYNEQFF. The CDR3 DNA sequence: TGTGCCAGCAGCTTCGGGAGCTCCTACAATGAGCAGTTCTTC.

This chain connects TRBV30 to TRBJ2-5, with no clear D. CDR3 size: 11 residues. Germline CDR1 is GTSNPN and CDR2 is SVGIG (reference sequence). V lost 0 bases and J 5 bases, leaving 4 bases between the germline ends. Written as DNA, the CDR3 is TGTGCCTGGAGTGTCTCGGAGACCCAGTACTTC. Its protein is CAWSVSETQYF.

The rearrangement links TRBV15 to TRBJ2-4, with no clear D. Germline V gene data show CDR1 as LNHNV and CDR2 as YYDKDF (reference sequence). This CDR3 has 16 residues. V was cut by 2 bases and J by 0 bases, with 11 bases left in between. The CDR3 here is CATSRSPELAKNIQYF. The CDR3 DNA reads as TGTGCCACCAGCAGATCACCCGAGTTAGCCAAAAACATTCAGTACTTC.

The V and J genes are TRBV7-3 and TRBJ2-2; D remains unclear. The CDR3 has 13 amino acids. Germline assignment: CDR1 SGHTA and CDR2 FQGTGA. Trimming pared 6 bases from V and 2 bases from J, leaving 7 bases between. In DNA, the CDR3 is TGTGCCAGCAGGGCAGCTAACACCGGGGAGCTGTTTTTT. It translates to CASRAANTGELFF.

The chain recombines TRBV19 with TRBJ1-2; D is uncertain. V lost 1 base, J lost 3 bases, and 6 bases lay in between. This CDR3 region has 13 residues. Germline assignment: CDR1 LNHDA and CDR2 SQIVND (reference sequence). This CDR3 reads CASSIAGHYGYTF. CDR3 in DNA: TGTGCCAGTAGTATAGCCGGGCACTATGGCTACACCTTC.

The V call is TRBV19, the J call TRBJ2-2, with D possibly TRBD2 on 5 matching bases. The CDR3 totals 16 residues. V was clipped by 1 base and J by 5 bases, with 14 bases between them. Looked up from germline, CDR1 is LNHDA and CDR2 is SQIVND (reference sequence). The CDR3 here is CASSIVPGSGTGELFF. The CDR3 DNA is TGTGCCAGTAGTATAGTGCCGGGGAGTGGAACCGGGGAGCTGTTTTTT.

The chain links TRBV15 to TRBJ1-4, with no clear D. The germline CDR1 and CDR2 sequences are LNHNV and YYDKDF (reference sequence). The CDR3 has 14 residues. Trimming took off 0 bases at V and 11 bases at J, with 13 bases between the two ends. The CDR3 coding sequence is TGTGCCACCAGCAGAGATGGCCGGAATGGGAAACTGTTTTTT. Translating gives CATSRDGRNGKLFF. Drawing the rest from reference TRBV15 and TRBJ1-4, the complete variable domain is DAMVIQNPRYQVTQFGKPVTLSCSQTLNHNVMYWYQQKSSQAPKLLFHYYDKDFNNEADTPDNFQSRRPNTSFCFLDIRSPGLGDTAMYLCATSRDGRNGKLFFGSGTQLSVL.

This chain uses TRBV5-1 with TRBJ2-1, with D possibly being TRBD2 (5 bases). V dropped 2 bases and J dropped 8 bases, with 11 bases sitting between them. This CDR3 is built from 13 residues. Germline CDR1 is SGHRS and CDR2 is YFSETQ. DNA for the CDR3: TGCGCCAGCAGCTTCCAAGGGAGCGATGAGCAGTTCTTC. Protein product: CASSFQGSDEQFF.

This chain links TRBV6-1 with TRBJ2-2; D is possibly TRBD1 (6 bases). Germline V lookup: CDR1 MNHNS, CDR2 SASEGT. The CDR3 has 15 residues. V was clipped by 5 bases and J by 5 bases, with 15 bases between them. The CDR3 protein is CASSSRQGRTGELFF. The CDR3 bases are TGTGCCAGCAGTTCTCGGCAGGGGCGGACCGGGGAGCTGTTTTTT.